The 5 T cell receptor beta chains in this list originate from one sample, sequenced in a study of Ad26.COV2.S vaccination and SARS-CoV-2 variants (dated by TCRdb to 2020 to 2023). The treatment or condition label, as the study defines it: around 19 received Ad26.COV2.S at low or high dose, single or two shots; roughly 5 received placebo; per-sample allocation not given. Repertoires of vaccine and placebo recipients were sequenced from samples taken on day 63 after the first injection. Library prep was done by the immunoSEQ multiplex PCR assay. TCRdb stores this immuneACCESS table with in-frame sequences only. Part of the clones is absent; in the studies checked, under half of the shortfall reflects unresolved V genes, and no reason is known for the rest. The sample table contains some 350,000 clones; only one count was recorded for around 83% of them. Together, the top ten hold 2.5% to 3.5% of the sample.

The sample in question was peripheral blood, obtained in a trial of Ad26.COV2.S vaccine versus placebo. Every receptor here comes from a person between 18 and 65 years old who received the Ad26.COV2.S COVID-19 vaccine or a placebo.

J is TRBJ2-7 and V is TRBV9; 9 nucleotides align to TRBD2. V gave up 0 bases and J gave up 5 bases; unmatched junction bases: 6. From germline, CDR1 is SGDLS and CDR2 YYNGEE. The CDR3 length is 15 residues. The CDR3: CASSVGAGGSHEQYF. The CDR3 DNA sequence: TGTGCCAGCAGCGTAGGGGCGGGAGGGTCGCACGAGCAGTACTTC.

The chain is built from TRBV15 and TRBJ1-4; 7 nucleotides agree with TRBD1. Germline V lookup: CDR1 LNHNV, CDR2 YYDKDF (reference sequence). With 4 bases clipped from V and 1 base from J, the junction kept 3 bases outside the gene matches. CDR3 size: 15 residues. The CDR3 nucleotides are TGTGCCACCAGCAACCGACAGGGAACTAATGAAAAACTGTTTTTT. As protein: CATSNRQGTNEKLFF.

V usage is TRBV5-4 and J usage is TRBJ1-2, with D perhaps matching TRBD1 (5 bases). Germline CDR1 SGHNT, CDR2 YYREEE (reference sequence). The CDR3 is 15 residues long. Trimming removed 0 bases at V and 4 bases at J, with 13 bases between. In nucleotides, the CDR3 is TGTGCCAGCAGCTTGGGGGGGATAGGGTCCTATGGCTACACCTTC. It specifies CASSLGGIGSYGYTF.

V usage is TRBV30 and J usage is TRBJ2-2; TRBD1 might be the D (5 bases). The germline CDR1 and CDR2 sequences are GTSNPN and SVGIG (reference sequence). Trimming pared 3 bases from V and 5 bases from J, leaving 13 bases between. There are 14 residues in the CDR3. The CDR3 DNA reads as TGTGCCTGGAGAGGGGTTACCAGGACCGGGGAGCTGTTTTTT. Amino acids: CAWRGVTRTGELFF.

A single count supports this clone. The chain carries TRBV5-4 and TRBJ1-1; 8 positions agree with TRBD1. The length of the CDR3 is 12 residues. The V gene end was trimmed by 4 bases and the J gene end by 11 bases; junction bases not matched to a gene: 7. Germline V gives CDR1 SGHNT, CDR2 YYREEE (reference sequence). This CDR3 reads CASSRDRIGAFF. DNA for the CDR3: TGTGCCAGCAGCAGGGACAGGATTGGGGCTTTCTTT.